The source of this T cell receptor (beta chain) is a study of technical replicates of blood from several donors. Trimming took 7 bases from V and 8 from J, leaving 14 bases between them. CDR3 size: 12 residues. CDR1 is WSHSY and CDR2 is SAAADI in the germline V gene. Assay used: immunoSEQ multiplex PCR; TCRdb lists only in-frame clones, some missing. This sample yields 45,000 to 55,000 clones, of which around 94% are seen a single time; approximately 0.22% belongs to the top ten. What was sequenced was T cells isolated from PBMCs. The sequence was obtained from a human donor in good health. The rearrangement joins TRBV10-2 to TRBJ1-2; the D gene is possibly TRBD1 (5 bases). This chain's CDR3 is CASTSLTVGYTF. In nucleotides, the CDR3 is TGCGCCAGCACAAGCTTGACAGTCGGCTACACCTTC.